This T cell receptor (beta chain) is drawn from a study of blood T cell repertoires in COVID-19. Overall study context: The origin of the acute and convalescent COVID-19 samples was the United States, Italy and Spain. Sources were T cells, B-cell-depleted T cells, or PBMCs; the material itself was cDNA or gDNA.

CDR3 size: 17 residues. J lost 4 bases, V lost 2 bases, and 5 bases had no gene match. Germline V CDR1 and CDR2: SGHAT, FQNNGV. Profiling relied on immunoSEQ multiplex PCR, and the TCRdb table lists in-frame clones only, not all of them. The profile covers 100,000 to 150,000 clones, with more than 75% appearing a single time and less than 2.5% taken by the ten largest. The clonotype originates from a man between 65 and 85 years old with active COVID-19. The V and J genes are TRBV11-2 and TRBJ2-3; 14 bases are shared with TRBD2. Specimen: peripheral blood. CDR3 in DNA: TGTGCCAGCAGCTTAAGCTGGGGACTAGCGGGAGCAGATACGCAGTATTTT. Its translation is CASSLSWGLAGADTQYF.